This T cell receptor (beta chain) was sequenced in a study of blood T cell repertoires in COVID-19. Germline loops: CDR1 SGHTA, CDR2 FQGTGA. CDR3 length: 16 residues. Trimming took off 3 bases at V and 0 bases at J, with 12 bases between the two ends. Method: immunoSEQ multiplex PCR; TCRdb's copy keeps in-frame clones and lacks some. The sample holds roughly 290,000 clones; around 87% are singletons and the top ten take around 1.7%. This clonotype was sampled from a woman aged 18-35 years with acute COVID-19. This chain connects TRBV7-3 to TRBJ2-1, with a possible D match to TRBD1 (6 bases). The specimen was PBMCs or T cells enriched from blood (not recorded which). CDR3 in amino acids: CASSFRGSSSYNEQFF. CDR3 in DNA: TGTGCCAGCAGCTTCAGGGGATCGAGCTCCTACAATGAGCAGTTCTTC.